The rows below give T cell receptor beta chains drawn from one sample of a study of cytomegalovirus exposure and HLA in healthy donors. Libraries were prepared by immunoSEQ multiplex PCR; TCRdb keeps only in-frame clonotypes and omits some of them. The sample yields under 250,000 clones, 65% to 80% seen once. The sequencing sample was made of PBMCs. The receptors derive from a woman aged 25 to 39 in good health and CMV-seropositive. Each CDR3 is given with its conserved first and last residue. A D gene is named only where the DNA matches it firmly. Clone sizes are given selectively: once, few, many, or a class where the clone is expanded.

j_call clone_size v_call d_call cdr3_nt cdr3_aa
TRBJ2-7 - TRBV4-2 - TGTGCCAGCAGCCAAGAATACGCGTTCTCCGAGCAGTACTTC CASSQEYAFSEQYF
TRBJ1-4 - TRBV9 TRBD1 TGTGCCAGCAGCACAGGGGACTCGAATGAAAAACTGTTTTTT CASSTGDSNEKLFF
TRBJ1-5 - TRBV29-1 TRBD1 TGCAGCGTTGAACCGGCGACAGGGTATAACAATCAGCCCCAGCATTTT CSVEPATGYNNQPQHF
TRBJ2-3 - TRBV7-2 - TGTGCCAGCAGCGGAGGACTCTTGGATACGCAGTATTTT CASSGGLLDTQYF
TRBJ2-4 - TRBV9 - TGTGCCAGCAGCGTCACGGGGGACATTCAGTACTTC CASSVTGDIQYF
TRBJ1-2 - TRBV9 - TGTGCCAGCTCCGGGTCTTATGGCTACACCTTC CASSGSYGYTF
TRBJ1-1 - TRBV19 - TGTGCCAGTGACTCGACAGGATTGAACACTGAAGCTTTCTTT CASDSTGLNTEAFF
TRBJ2-7 - TRBV5-1 - TGCGCCAGCAGAGGACCGACAGAGAACGAGCAGTACTTC CASRGPTENEQYF
TRBJ1-1 - TRBV19 - TGTGCCAGTAGCCTGGAGATCCGGGCTTTCTTT CASSLEIRAFF
TRBJ2-5 - TRBV11-2 - TGTGCCAGCAGCGCGCGCGGGGCAGGGAAGAGGCAGACCCAGTACTTC CASSARGAGKRQTQYF
TRBJ2-7 - TRBV10-3 - TGTGCCATCAGTGTCGTCCAGGGTCAGGAGCAGTACTTC CAISVVQGQEQYF
TRBJ2-1 few TRBV2 TRBD2 TGTGCCAGCATTCCCCTAGCGGGGGCGCTGGATGAGCAGTTCTTC CASIPLAGALDEQFF
TRBJ1-1 - TRBV4-1 - TGCGCCAGCAGCCCATCGGGAGGGAGCACTGAAGCTTTCTTT CASSPSGGSTEAFF
TRBJ2-1 - TRBV4-1 TRBD2 TGCGCCAGCAGCCAAGTCCTCAACCTAGCGGGATTGTACAATGAGCAGTTCTTC CASSQVLNLAGLYNEQFF
TRBJ1-3 - TRBV7-2 - TGTGCCAGCAGCTTGACAGAACTCTCTGGAAACACCATATATTTT CASSLTELSGNTIYF
TRBJ2-7 - TRBV4-1 TRBD2 TGCGCCAGCAGCCATAGCGGGGGGTCCTACGAGCAGTACTTC CASSHSGGSYEQYF
TRBJ2-7 - TRBV15 - TGTGCCACCAGCAGAGGCCGTAGTGGTTTTTTAGCATCCTACGAGCAGTACTTC CATSRGRSGFLASYEQYF
TRBJ1-1 - TRBV14 TRBD1 TGTGCCAGCAGCCAAGATCCCCCGGACAGGGACACTGAAGCTTTCTTT CASSQDPPDRDTEAFF
TRBJ1-5 few TRBV5-5 - TGTGCCAGCAGCCTGCGGGGAGGGGGCAATCAGCCCCAGCATTTT CASSLRGGGNQPQHF
TRBJ2-3 few TRBV10-3 TRBD2 TGTGCCAGCAGTGAAGCTCGGGGGGGTACAGATACGCAGTATTTT CASSEARGGTDTQYF
TRBJ2-1 - TRBV5-1 - TGCGCCAGCAGTCGGGTACAGGGCCTTTACAATGAGCAGTTCTTC CASSRVQGLYNEQFF
TRBJ1-4 - TRBV4-1 - TGCGCCAGCAGCCTAGCGGGGTATAATGAAAAACTGTTTTTT CASSLAGYNEKLFF
TRBJ2-1 - TRBV4-3 - TGCGCCAGCAGCCAAGTGAGAACAGGGCCTATCTACAATGAGCAGTTCTTC CASSQVRTGPIYNEQFF
TRBJ1-3 few TRBV7-9 - TGTGCCAGCGAGGGGGGAGGGTTAATCTCTGGAAACACCATATATTTT CASEGGGLISGNTIYF
TRBJ2-3 - TRBV10-3 - TGTGCCATCAGTGAGCCGTACTTACGGCCTGGGGGCGGGGGTACAGATACGCAGTATTTT CAISEPYLRPGGGGTDTQYF
TRBJ2-3 - TRBV27 TRBD2 TGTGCCAGCAGTCGACGCCTTATAGCGGGAGGGCCATCTGATACGCAGTATTTT CASSRRLIAGGPSDTQYF
TRBJ2-7 - TRBV9 - TGTGCCAGCAGCAGACGCCCAACCGGGGGCTACGAGCAGTACTTC CASSRRPTGGYEQYF
TRBJ2-7 - TRBV9 - TGTGCCAGCAGCCCCCATCAGGCGGGGGCCTCCTACGAGCAGTACTTC CASSPHQAGASYEQYF
TRBJ2-1 - TRBV29-1 TRBD1 TGCAGCGTCCCCGGTGGATTACAGGGGGTAAGGTACAATGAGCAGTTCTTC CSVPGGLQGVRYNEQFF
TRBJ1-1 few TRBV5-1 - TGCGCCAGCAGCGCCGGACAGCGAGGAAACACTGAAGCTTTCTTT CASSAGQRGNTEAFF
TRBJ1-5 - TRBV7-2 - TGTGCCAGCAGCCCGACGACAGTGACCTTCTCCGATCAGCCCCAGCATTTT CASSPTTVTFSDQPQHF
TRBJ2-3 - TRBV29-1 - TGCAGCGTTGAGGGAGAACGCACAGATACGCAGTATTTT CSVEGERTDTQYF
TRBJ2-1 - TRBV4-3 TRBD1 TGCGCCAGCAGCCCCAGGGGACAGCCGGACCCCCGCAATGAGCAGTTCTTC CASSPRGQPDPRNEQFF
TRBJ1-3 - TRBV9 - TGTGCCAGCAGCGGGAAGCAGGGTGCTGGAAACACCATATATTTT CASSGKQGAGNTIYF
TRBJ1-2 - TRBV13 TRBD1 TGTGCCAGCAGCCTAGGACAGGGACCAACTAACTATGGCTACACCTTC CASSLGQGPTNYGYTF
TRBJ1-2 few TRBV29-1 - TGCAGCGGTGGGAGTAGCTATGGCTACACCTTC CSGGSSYGYTF
TRBJ2-7 few TRBV5-6 TRBD1 TGTGCCAGCAGCCGTCCCGGGACAGGGATCGGCTCCTACGAGCAGTACTTC CASSRPGTGIGSYEQYF
TRBJ2-1 - TRBV4-1 - TGCGCCAGCAGCCAAGGTCTTTGGGGCCAACGCCACGATGAGCAGTTCTTC CASSQGLWGQRHDEQFF
TRBJ1-4 - TRBV10-2 TRBD1 TGCGCCAGCAAGGGGACAGGGACCGAAAAACTGTTTTTT CASKGTGTEKLFF
TRBJ1-2 - TRBV7-9 TRBD1 TGTGCCAGCAGCTACCTCTCGGGAGACAGGGACTCTAACTATGGCTACACCTTC CASSYLSGDRDSNYGYTF
TRBJ1-6 - TRBV6-1 - TGTGCCAGCAGTGCCCGACAGGCAGTAAATTCACCCCTCCACTTT CASSARQAVNSPLHF
TRBJ1-5 few TRBV6-5 TRBD1 TGTGCCAGCAGTTACTCGACAGGGGGCGGTCAGCCCCAGCATTTT CASSYSTGGGQPQHF
TRBJ1-2 once TRBV5-5 TRBD1 TGTGCCAGCAGCCCGACGGGACAGCTCATGTACTATGGCTACACCTTC CASSPTGQLMYYGYTF
TRBJ1-5 - TRBV6-5 TRBD1 TGTGCCAGCAGTTACTCTGGGACAGGGAGTCAGCCCCAGCATTTT CASSYSGTGSQPQHF
TRBJ2-5 - TRBV15 - TGTGCCACTGGATTCGGCAGGGCTCAAGAGACCCAGTACTTC CATGFGRAQETQYF
TRBJ1-4 - TRBV14 - TGTGCCAGCAGCCAAGTGCCGGGGAGGGAAAAACTGTTTTTT CASSQVPGREKLFF
TRBJ1-5 - TRBV4-3 TRBD1 TGCGCCAGCAGCCCCGACAGGGCAAATCAGCCCCAGCATTTT CASSPDRANQPQHF
TRBJ1-6 - TRBV25-1 TRBD1 TGTGCCAGCAGTGACAGGGGACAGATTAATTCACCCCTCCACTTT CASSDRGQINSPLHF